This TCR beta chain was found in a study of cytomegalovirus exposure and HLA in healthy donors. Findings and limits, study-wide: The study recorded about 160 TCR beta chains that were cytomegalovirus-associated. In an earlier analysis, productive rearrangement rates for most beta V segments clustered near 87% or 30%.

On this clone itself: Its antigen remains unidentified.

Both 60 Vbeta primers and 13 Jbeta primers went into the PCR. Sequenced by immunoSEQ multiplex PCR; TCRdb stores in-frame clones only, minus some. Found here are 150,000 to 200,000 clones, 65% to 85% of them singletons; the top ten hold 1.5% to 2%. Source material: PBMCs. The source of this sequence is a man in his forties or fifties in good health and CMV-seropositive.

The CDR3 region is CAWHRDSYTEAFF. For the CDR3, the DNA is TGTGCCTGGCACCGGGACTCATACACTGAAGCTTTCTTT. This rearrangement joins TRBV30 to TRBJ1-1; D possibly corresponds to TRBD1 (5 bases). This CDR3 spans 13 amino acids. CDR1 is GTSNPN and CDR2 is SVGIG in the germline V gene (reference sequence). The V end was cut by 5 bases, the J end by 3 bases, with 13 bases between.